This TCR beta chain was captured in a study of blood T cell repertoires in COVID-19 (dated by TCRdb to the early 2020s). Notes on the research overall: Samples from collaborators originated in the United States, Italy and Spain and spanned both the acute and convalescent phases of COVID-19. Nearly every sample came with metadata listing a de-identified subject ID, COVID-19 status, age in years and sex. The prospective study material was composed of cDNA or gDNA derived from T cells, B-cell-depleted T cells, or PBMCs. The repertoires were released in a freely available public database meant as a resource for research on the immune response to SARS-CoV-2. The samples were drawn from two sources: the first 160 participants of the ongoing ImmuneRACE study, and about 1,300 subjects contributed by 6 global collaborators. HLA class I and class II types, where available, came from metadata supplied by the sample provider rather than from assay-based typing. The dataset comprised deeply sampled blood TCRbeta repertoires from subjects exposed to, actively infected with, or recovered from COVID-19. The study at large found these results: How much clinical and demographic metadata was included differed by source and by participant, and the metadata was provided uncurated.

Of note for this clone: Which antigen it targets is not known. One base away there is no much larger clone; base qualities are not given.

TCRbeta CDR3 regions were amplified from genomic DNA using the immunoSEQ Assay, a bias-controlled multiplex PCR. In the authors' own workflow: Nucleated cell counts per sample were estimated from amplification of reference gene primers within the assay. To quantify the absolute abundance of each unique TCRbeta CDR3 rearrangement, sequence reads were collapsed and filtered. Productive Simpson clonality was computed per sample as the square root of Simpson's diversity index over productive rearrangements. The source is immuneACCESS, and TCRdb retained only in-frame sequences with V and J called. Part of the clones is not carried over; for the studies checked, unresolved V genes explain less than half of this, and the remainder is unexplained. Clone size and the V and J calls come from that table; the DNA yielded D and trimming. The sample has 110,000 or so clones on record, roughly 85% of them singletons. The top ten constitute approximately 13% of the sample.

From the cysteine through the phenylalanine, the CDR3 covers 13 amino acids. Only the CDR3 portion is preserved as DNA: 39 bases, with reading frame beginning at the first base. From the germline V gene, CDR1 is SQVTM and CDR2 is ANQGSEA. Trimming removed 6 bases from V and 2 bases from J, leaving 14 bases between the germline ends. Whole blood was collected in K2EDTA tubes by collaborating institutions according to the institutions' own protocols. For TCRbeta analysis, collaborators shipped samples in one of three forms: frozen whole blood, isolated PBMCs, or DNA extracted from either of those sample types.

Sequences were obtained from peripheral blood. The rearranged chain carries TRBV29-1 and TRBJ2-7; TRBD1 might be the D gene, on 8 matching bases. The TCR originated in a human donor in a cohort sampled during active COVID-19. CDR3 reads: CSVGQGGTYEQYF. The DNA reads as follows: TGCAGCGTCGGACAGGGAGGGACCTACGAGCAGTACTTC.